A selection of T cell receptor beta chains follows, all from one sample in a study of cytomegalovirus exposure and HLA in healthy donors. Repertoires were generated with immunoSEQ multiplex PCR, while TCRdb's copy carries only in-frame clones and drops some. The sample consists of roughly 190,000 clones, roughly 87% of them appearing once. Source material: PBMCs. The source is a boy aged 2 to 10 in good health and CMV-seronegative. Each CDR3 is given with its conserved first and last residue. D genes are given only for firm matches. Part of the rows lack a size; the others show once, few, many or a class for expanded clones.

TRBJ2-7 | - | TRBV27 | - | TGTGCCAGCAGTTTCGGACAGTCCTACGAGCAGTACTTC | CASSFGQSYEQYF
TRBJ1-1 | - | TRBV5-8 | TRBD1 | TGTGCCAGCAGCGGATTACAGGGGCGGACTGAAGCTTTCTTT | CASSGLQGRTEAFF
TRBJ2-6 | - | TRBV2 | TRBD1 | TGTGCCGGGAACCGGGACAGGGGTGCCAACGTCCTGACTTTC | CAGNRDRGANVLTF
TRBJ2-7 | - | TRBV30 | - | TGTGCCTGGAGTGGCGGAGGCTCCTACGAGCAGTACTTC | CAWSGGGSYEQYF
TRBJ2-5 | - | TRBV27 | - | TGTGCCAGCAGCTCGGGAGCTCTCTACCAAGAGACCCAGTACTTC | CASSSGALYQETQYF
TRBJ1-1 | - | TRBV6-1 | TRBD1 | TGTGCCAGCAGTGCCCAGGGGGCAGACACTGAAGCTTTCTTT | CASSAQGADTEAFF
TRBJ2-3 | - | TRBV27 | TRBD2 | TGTGCCAGCAGTTTGGGAGCGGGAGAGGAAAATACGCAGTATTTT | CASSLGAGEENTQYF
TRBJ2-3 | once | TRBV19 | TRBD1 | TGTGCCAGTAGATTACAGGGGGCTGGCACAGATACGCAGTATTTT | CASRLQGAGTDTQYF
TRBJ2-7 | - | TRBV5-1 | TRBD2 | TGCGCCAGCAGCTTGGAACTAGCGACGCTCTACGAGCAGTACTTC | CASSLELATLYEQYF
TRBJ1-5 | - | TRBV9 | TRBD1 | TGTGCCAGCAGCGTAGGGGAGACAGGGGTGCAGCCCCAGCATTTT | CASSVGETGVQPQHF
TRBJ1-2 | - | TRBV30 | TRBD1 | TGTGCCTGGAGTAAAACGGGGACAGTAAATGGCTACACCTTC | CAWSKTGTVNGYTF
TRBJ2-5 | - | TRBV4-1 | TRBD2 | TGCGCCAGCAGCCACCCATTAGCGGGGGGGAACCAAGAGACCCAGTACTTC | CASSHPLAGGNQETQYF
TRBJ1-6 | - | TRBV5-1 | - | TGCGCCAGCAGTGTAGATACCTCTCCTAATTCACCCCTCCACTTT | CASSVDTSPNSPLHF
TRBJ1-5 | - | TRBV28 | TRBD1 | TGTGCCAGCAGTCGGGACAGGAATCAGCCCCAGCATTTT | CASSRDRNQPQHF
TRBJ2-7 | - | TRBV28 | TRBD2 | TGTGCCAGCAGTTTGGGAGCAGCGGGGATTCGGGAGCAGTACTTC | CASSLGAAGIREQYF
TRBJ2-7 | - | TRBV6-1 | - | TGTGCCAGCAGTGAAGCTGCGGGACTGAGCTCCTACGAGCAGTACTTC | CASSEAAGLSSYEQYF
TRBJ2-3 | - | TRBV11-2 | TRBD1 | TGTGCCAGCAGCTTCACCACAGGGGGCACAGATACGCAGTATTTT | CASSFTTGGTDTQYF
TRBJ1-2 | - | TRBV5-5 | - | TGTGCCAGCAGCCCGGGTTCGGCGGGGGGGATTTACCATGGCTACACCTTC | CASSPGSAGGIYHGYTF
TRBJ2-1 | - | TRBV5-1 | - | TGCGCCAGCAATCCGGGACTTGAGTACAATGAGCAGTTCTTC | CASNPGLEYNEQFF
TRBJ2-1 | - | TRBV7-2 | TRBD2 | TGTGCCAGCAGCCCCACTAGCGGTTACAATGAGCAGTTCTTC | CASSPTSGYNEQFF
TRBJ2-7 | few | TRBV28 | TRBD2 | TGTGCCAGCAGTTTCCATCTAGCGGGTCTCTCCTACGAGCAGTACTTC | CASSFHLAGLSYEQYF
TRBJ1-2 | few | TRBV28 | - | TGTGCCACCCACGGCCCGCGACTAAATTTCTATGGCTACACCTTC | CATHGPRLNFYGYTF
TRBJ2-7 | - | TRBV29-1 | - | TGCAGCGTTGAAGATCTTCAGAGAAGAGGCGAGCAGTACTTC | CSVEDLQRRGEQYF
TRBJ2-7 | - | TRBV2 | TRBD2 | TGTGCCAGCAGTGGGACTAGCGGGACCTACGAGCAGTACTTC | CASSGTSGTYEQYF
TRBJ1-1 | - | TRBV29-1 | - | TGCAGCGTTGGTACACAGTACACTGAAGCTTTCTTT | CSVGTQYTEAFF
TRBJ2-7 | - | TRBV6-1 | - | TGTGCCAGCAGTGAAGTTGGCATCCGCTACGAGCAGTACTTC | CASSEVGIRYEQYF
TRBJ2-7 | - | TRBV19 | TRBD1 | TGTGCCAGTAGTGCGGAGGGACAGGGGGCTAAGCAGTACTTC | CASSAEGQGAKQYF
TRBJ2-3 | - | TRBV7-9 | TRBD1 | TGTGCCAGCAGCAACACAGGGGGCACAGATACGCAGTATTTT | CASSNTGGTDTQYF
TRBJ1-2 | - | TRBV19 | TRBD1 | TGTGCCAGTAGTATTGGGGACAGGGGGACCTTC | CASSIGDRGTF
TRBJ1-2 | - | TRBV14 | - | TGTGCCAGCAGCCCCCGGTCGATGTACGGGTACACCTTC | CASSPRSMYGYTF
TRBJ1-5 | - | TRBV6-6 | - | TGTGCCAGCAGTTATGGGGGGGCAGGGACGGGCCAGCCCCAGCATTTT | CASSYGGAGTGQPQHF
TRBJ2-7 | - | TRBV7-9 | - | TGTTCCAGCAGCCCGCCCCTAGGCGAGGACTACGAGCAGTACTTC | CSSSPPLGEDYEQYF
TRBJ1-5 | - | TRBV30 | - | TGTGCCTGGAGTGAGGGGTCTCAGCCCCAGCATTTT | CAWSEGSQPQHF
TRBJ1-6 | - | TRBV27 | TRBD1 | TGTGCCAGCAGTATCGGGACAGAAAGGTCACCCCTCCACTTT | CASSIGTERSPLHF
TRBJ1-2 | - | TRBV6-5 | - | TGTGCCAGCAGTTACTATCGGGACTATGGCTACACCTTC | CASSYYRDYGYTF
TRBJ1-6 | once | TRBV7-9 | TRBD1 | TGTGCCAGCAGCCCCGGACAGGGAACAGCATCACCCCTCCACTTT | CASSPGQGTASPLHF
TRBJ1-2 | - | TRBV6-5 | - | TGTGCCAGCAGTTCACCGGGACATGATAGTGGCTACACCTTC | CASSSPGHDSGYTF
TRBJ2-3 | - | TRBV7-2 | - | TGTGCCAGCAGCTTAGGTGAGCGGAGCACAGATACGCAGTACTTT | CASSLGERSTDTQYF
TRBJ1-3 | - | TRBV5-1 | - | TGCGCCAGCAGCTTGGTTGCCACAGGGATTACTGGAAACACCATATATTTT | CASSLVATGITGNTIYF
TRBJ1-1 | - | TRBV29-1 | - | TGCAGCGTTGGGGCTACAGGGAACACTGAAGCTTTCTTT | CSVGATGNTEAFF
TRBJ2-7 | - | TRBV7-9 | TRBD1 | TGTGCCAGCAGCCCCCCGGACAGGTACGAGCAGTACTTC | CASSPPDRYEQYF
TRBJ2-3 | - | TRBV6-4 | TRBD2 | TGTGCCAGCAGAGCACTAGCGGGAGGGTCAGATACGCAGTATTTT | CASRALAGGSDTQYF
TRBJ1-1 | once | TRBV7-2 | - | TGTGCCAGCAGCTTTAAGGGGGGGTCGGGCACTGAAGCTTTCTTT | CASSFKGGSGTEAFF
TRBJ2-7 | - | TRBV6-7 | TRBD2 | TGTGCCAGCAGTTACGGGGAACCGGGACTAGAGGGGCTCTACGAGCAGTACTTC | CASSYGEPGLEGLYEQYF
TRBJ2-1 | - | TRBV4-1 | TRBD1 | TGCGCCAGCAGTGGAGTATGGGACAGGGGGCCAGATGAGCAGTTCTTC | CASSGVWDRGPDEQFF
TRBJ1-2 | - | TRBV28 | - | TGTGCCAGCAGCCTTCAGGGCGGGGTCGGCTACACCTTC | CASSLQGGVGYTF
TRBJ1-5 | - | TRBV6-5 | - | TGTGCCAGCAGTGTTGGCCAGGTCCAAAATCAGCCCCAGCATTTT | CASSVGQVQNQPQHF
TRBJ2-3 | - | TRBV5-5 | - | TGTGCCAGCAGCTTGGCCAACACAGATACGCAGTATTTT | CASSLANTDTQYF
TRBJ2-7 | - | TRBV7-8 | TRBD2 | TGTGCCAGCAGCTTAGAAGTGCGGGGGACCTACGAGCAGTACTTC | CASSLEVRGTYEQYF